A selection of T cell receptor beta chains follows, all from one sample in a study of T cell repertoires in cytomegalovirus infection. TCRdb re-called the reads through MiXCR, storing one row per CDR3 protein. The profile shows about 530,000 distinct CDR3 sequences, less than 30% of them singletons. Sequencing was carried out using PBMCs. These TCRs come from a human donor in good health (CMV status not recorded). Some clones in this sample may be carry-over from other donors' samples. Each CDR3 is given with its conserved first and last residue. Fields, in order: clone size, J gene, D gene, V gene, CDR3 DNA, CDR3 protein. A D gene is named only where the DNA matches it firmly. Some rows have no size entry. The others give once, few or many, or a class for an expanded clone.

clone_size: few
j_call: TRBJ1-4
d_call: -
v_call: TRBV3-1
cdr3_nt: TGTGCCAGCAGCCTCCAGGGGCCGGTTAGCGAAAAACTGTTTTTT
cdr3_aa: CASSLQGPVSEKLFF

clone_size: -
j_call: TRBJ2-1
d_call: TRBD2
v_call: TRBV2
cdr3_nt: TGTGCCAGCACACCTAGCGGGAGAGTGTATGAGCAGTTCTTC
cdr3_aa: CASTPSGRVYEQFF

clone_size: few
j_call: TRBJ2-3
d_call: TRBD2
v_call: TRBV4-1
cdr3_nt: TGCGCCAGCAGCCAAGCGCTAGCGGGAGCCCCAGAGAGGGACACAGATACGCAGTATTTT
cdr3_aa: CASSQALAGAPERDTDTQYF

clone_size: few
j_call: TRBJ2-5
d_call: -
v_call: TRBV19
cdr3_nt: TGTGCCAGTAGTATCCCCGGCCAGGGGAGCCCCCAAGAGACCCAGTACTTC
cdr3_aa: CASSIPGQGSPQETQYF

clone_size: few
j_call: TRBJ1-2
d_call: TRBD1
v_call: TRBV7-2
cdr3_nt: TGTGCCAGCAGCTATGACAGGGGGGGTGATGGCTACACCTTC
cdr3_aa: CASSYDRGGDGYTF

clone_size: few
j_call: TRBJ1-1
d_call: TRBD1
v_call: TRBV7-6
cdr3_nt: TGTGCCAGCAGTGCTACAGGGGGCGCTGAGCCTGAAGCTTTCTTT
cdr3_aa: CASSATGGAEPEAFF

clone_size: -
j_call: TRBJ2-1
d_call: -
v_call: TRBV7-6
cdr3_nt: TGTGCCAGCAGCCCAGCGTTGAGAACAGCAGACAATGAGCAGTTCTTC
cdr3_aa: CASSPALRTADNEQFF

clone_size: few
j_call: TRBJ2-1
d_call: -
v_call: TRBV6-6
cdr3_nt: TGTGCCAGCAGCCGTCAGCGTCTCAACAATGAGCAGTTCTTC
cdr3_aa: CASSRQRLNNEQFF

clone_size: -
j_call: TRBJ1-5
d_call: -
v_call: TRBV28
cdr3_nt: TGTGCCAGCAGTTTTTCAGGGTGGGAGCCCCAGCATTTT
cdr3_aa: CASSFSGWEPQHF

clone_size: few
j_call: TRBJ2-5
d_call: TRBD1
v_call: TRBV7-8
cdr3_nt: TGTGCCAGCAGCTTAGTGGGGGACAGGGGGCGGGAGACCCAGTACTTC
cdr3_aa: CASSLVGDRGRETQYF

clone_size: -
j_call: TRBJ2-1
d_call: TRBD2
v_call: TRBV7-9
cdr3_nt: TGTGCCAGCAGCTCGACTAGCGGGAGGGTATTCGAGCAGTTCTTC
cdr3_aa: CASSSTSGRVFEQFF

clone_size: few
j_call: TRBJ2-5
d_call: -
v_call: TRBV7-9
cdr3_nt: TGTGCCACGGGGGAAGAGACCCAGTACTTC
cdr3_aa: CATGEETQYF

clone_size: many
j_call: TRBJ2-1
d_call: TRBD2
v_call: TRBV7-2
cdr3_nt: TGTGCCAGCAGCGGATCTAGCGGGAGTTACAATGAGCAGTTCTTC
cdr3_aa: CASSGSSGSYNEQFF

clone_size: many
j_call: TRBJ2-3
d_call: TRBD1
v_call: TRBV7-9
cdr3_nt: TGTGCTAGCAGCCCCGGACAGGGGAGCACAGATACGCAGTATTTT
cdr3_aa: CASSPGQGSTDTQYF

clone_size: -
j_call: TRBJ1-3
d_call: -
v_call: TRBV24-1
cdr3_nt: TGTGCCACCCCACCGATAACCGCTGGAAACACCATATATTTT
cdr3_aa: CATPPITAGNTIYF

clone_size: -
j_call: TRBJ2-3
d_call: -
v_call: TRBV15
cdr3_nt: TGTGCCACCGGAAAAGGGGGTAGAGCAGATACGCAGTATTTT
cdr3_aa: CATGKGGRADTQYF

clone_size: -
j_call: TRBJ1-5
d_call: -
v_call: TRBV27
cdr3_nt: TGTGCCAGCAGCCATAAAAGGAGCAATCAGCCCCAGCATTTT
cdr3_aa: CASSHKRSNQPQHF

clone_size: -
j_call: TRBJ1-2
d_call: -
v_call: TRBV10-3
cdr3_nt: TGTGCCACCCGGACAGACCCTAACTATGGCTACACCTTC
cdr3_aa: CATRTDPNYGYTF

clone_size: -
j_call: TRBJ2-2
d_call: -
v_call: TRBV2
cdr3_nt: TGTGCCAGCAGTAAGACAAACGTTAACACCGGGGAGCTGTTTTTT
cdr3_aa: CASSKTNVNTGELFF

clone_size: -
j_call: TRBJ2-1
d_call: -
v_call: TRBV28
cdr3_nt: TGTGCCAGCAGTTGCAGGGGCCCCCACAATGAGCAGTTCTTC
cdr3_aa: CASSCRGPHNEQFF

clone_size: -
j_call: TRBJ2-5
d_call: -
v_call: TRBV14
cdr3_nt: TGTGCCAGCAGCCGAGCGGCACAAGAGACCCAGTACTTC
cdr3_aa: CASSRAAQETQYF

clone_size: few
j_call: TRBJ2-1
d_call: -
v_call: TRBV12-3/TRBV12-4
cdr3_nt: TGTGCCAGCAGTCTTTTGCATGAGCAGTTCTTC
cdr3_aa: CASSLLHEQFF

clone_size: few
j_call: TRBJ1-1
d_call: TRBD1
v_call: TRBV7-2
cdr3_nt: TGTGCCAGCAGCGAATGGGGACAGGTGAACACTGAAGCTTTCTTT
cdr3_aa: CASSEWGQVNTEAFF

clone_size: few
j_call: TRBJ2-3
d_call: -
v_call: TRBV7-2
cdr3_nt: TGTGCCAGCAGCTTATGGCGGAAGACATCAGATACGCAGTATTTT
cdr3_aa: CASSLWRKTSDTQYF

clone_size: -
j_call: TRBJ1-5
d_call: -
v_call: TRBV30
cdr3_nt: TGTGCCTGGAACAGAGAGAGCAATCAGCCCCAGCATTTT
cdr3_aa: CAWNRESNQPQHF

clone_size: -
j_call: TRBJ1-1
d_call: TRBD1
v_call: TRBV5-6
cdr3_nt: TGTGCCAGCTCCCGGACAGGGCGGAACACTGAAGCTTTCTTT
cdr3_aa: CASSRTGRNTEAFF

clone_size: -
j_call: TRBJ1-1
d_call: -
v_call: TRBV7-8
cdr3_nt: TGTGCCAGCAGCTTAGCTCAGTCACAAGCTTTCTTT
cdr3_aa: CASSLAQSQAFF

clone_size: -
j_call: TRBJ2-1
d_call: TRBD2
v_call: TRBV2
cdr3_nt: TGTGCCAGCAGCGGACTAGCGGGACCCCTGGGCGAGCAGTTCTTC
cdr3_aa: CASSGLAGPLGEQFF

clone_size: many
j_call: TRBJ1-1
d_call: TRBD1
v_call: TRBV7-6
cdr3_nt: TGTGCCAGCAGCGCAGGGACAGCCGGCACTGAAGCTTTCTTT
cdr3_aa: CASSAGTAGTEAFF

clone_size: -
j_call: TRBJ2-3
d_call: TRBD2
v_call: TRBV14
cdr3_nt: TGTGCCAGCAGCCAAGTAAGGGCGGGAGATCCAGATACGCAGTATTTT
cdr3_aa: CASSQVRAGDPDTQYF

clone_size: -
j_call: TRBJ1-2
d_call: -
v_call: TRBV10-1
cdr3_nt: TGCGCCAGCAGTGAGCCTTCAGACAGGTCGGGCTACACCTTC
cdr3_aa: CASSEPSDRSGYTF

clone_size: few
j_call: TRBJ2-5
d_call: TRBD2
v_call: TRBV14
cdr3_nt: TGTGCCAGCAGCCAAGTTCTCGGCAGCGGGTATGGGCTAGCGGGCCCCGGAGCGAGGGAGACCCAGTACTTC
cdr3_aa: CASSQVLGSGYGLAGPGARETQYF

clone_size: many
j_call: TRBJ2-3
d_call: TRBD2
v_call: TRBV7-2
cdr3_nt: TGTGCCAGCAGCCCGACGCTACGGACTAGCGGACCCACAGATACGCAGTATTTT
cdr3_aa: CASSPTLRTSGPTDTQYF

clone_size: -
j_call: TRBJ2-5
d_call: -
v_call: TRBV18
cdr3_nt: TGTGCCAGCTCCCCCTCTGCAGCCCAAGAGACCCAGTACTTC
cdr3_aa: CASSPSAAQETQYF